This TCR beta chain was documented in a study of T cells in Graves' hyperthyroidism and ophthalmopathy. The study's findings and limits: Ophthalmopathy cases were set apart from stable hyperthyroidism by a 13 V-J model.

The table lists this clonotype with many counts. Antigen unknown. RNA transcripts served as the template for amplifying TCR beta CDR3 regions. The HTBI set primed first-round TCR CDR3 RT-PCR. TCRdb itself ran the multiplex PCR reads through MiXCR, one entry per CDR3 protein. The sample holds hundreds of thousands of distinct CDR3 sequences, about 15% seen once. CDR1 is SNHLY and CDR2 is FYNNEI in the germline V gene. CDR3 size: 15 residues. Trimming took 5 bases from V and 2 from J; bases not matched to a gene: 6. This clonotype was obtained from a woman aged 50 to 60 with Graves' ophthalmopathy. Sequenced sample: blood. The chain recombines TRBV2 with TRBJ2-7; 10 positions match TRBD1. The CDR3 sequence: CASSPRDRGPYEQYF. CDR3 in DNA: TGTGCCAGCAGTCCCCGGGACAGGGGACCCTACGAGCAGTACTTC.